This T cell receptor (beta chain) was observed in a study of CD4+ T cells in melanoma. General study findings and limits: Diverse differentiation states were reported for melanoma neoantigen-specific CD4+ T cells.

Notes on this clone: As yet, its antigen is unknown.

TCRdb keeps only in-frame clones here, not all; method: immunoSEQ multiplex PCR. The sample carries about 50,000 clones, roughly 89% recorded once. This sequence originates from a human donor with melanoma. The sequenced material came from peripheral blood.

In nucleotides, the CDR3 is TGTGCCAGCAGTGGGGGGGGATTCAGCACTGAAGCTTTCTTT. This codes for CASSGGGFSTEAFF. The chain couples TRBV6-1 to TRBJ1-1; TRBD1 is a possible D gene (5 bases). CDR3 size: 14 residues. Germline V CDR1 and CDR2: MNHNS, SASEGT. V was trimmed by 4 bases and J by 4 bases, leaving 13 bases between them.